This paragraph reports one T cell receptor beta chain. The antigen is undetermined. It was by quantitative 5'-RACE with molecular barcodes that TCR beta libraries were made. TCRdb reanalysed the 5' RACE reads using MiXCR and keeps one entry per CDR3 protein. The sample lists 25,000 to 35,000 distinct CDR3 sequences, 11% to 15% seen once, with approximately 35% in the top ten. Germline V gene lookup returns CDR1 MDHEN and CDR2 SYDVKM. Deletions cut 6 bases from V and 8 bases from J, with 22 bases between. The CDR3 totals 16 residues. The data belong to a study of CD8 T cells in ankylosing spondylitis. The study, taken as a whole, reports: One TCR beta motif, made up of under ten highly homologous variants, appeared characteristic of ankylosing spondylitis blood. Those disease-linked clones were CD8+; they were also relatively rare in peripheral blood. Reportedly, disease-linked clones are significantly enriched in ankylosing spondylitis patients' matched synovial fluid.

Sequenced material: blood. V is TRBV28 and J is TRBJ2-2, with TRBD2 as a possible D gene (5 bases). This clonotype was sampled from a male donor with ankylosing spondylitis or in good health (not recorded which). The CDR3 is CASSSQTWERGGELFF. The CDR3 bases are TGTGCCAGCAGCTCGCAAACCTGGGAGAGAGGAGGGGAGCTGTTTTTT.